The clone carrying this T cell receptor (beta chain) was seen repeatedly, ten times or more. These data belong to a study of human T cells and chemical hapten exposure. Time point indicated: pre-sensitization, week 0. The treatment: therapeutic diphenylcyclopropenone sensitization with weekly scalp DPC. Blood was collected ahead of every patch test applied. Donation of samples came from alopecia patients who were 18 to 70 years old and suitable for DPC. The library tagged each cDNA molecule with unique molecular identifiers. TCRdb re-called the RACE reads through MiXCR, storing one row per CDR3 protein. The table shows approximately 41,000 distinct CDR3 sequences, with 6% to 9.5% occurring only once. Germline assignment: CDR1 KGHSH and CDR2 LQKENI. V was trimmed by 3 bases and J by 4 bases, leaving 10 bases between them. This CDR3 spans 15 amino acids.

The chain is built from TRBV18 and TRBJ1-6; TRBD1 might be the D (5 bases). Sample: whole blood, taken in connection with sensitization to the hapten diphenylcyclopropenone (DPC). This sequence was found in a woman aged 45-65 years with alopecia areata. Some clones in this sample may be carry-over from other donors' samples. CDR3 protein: CASSPPGQYNSPLHF. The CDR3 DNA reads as TGTGCCAGCTCACCTCCCGGACAATATAATTCACCCCTCCACTTT. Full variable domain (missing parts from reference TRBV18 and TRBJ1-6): NAGVMQNPRHLVRRRGQEARLRCSPMKGHSHVYWYRQLPEEGLKFMVYLQKENIIDESGMPKERFSAEFPKEGPSILRIQQVVRGDSAAYFCASSPPGQYNSPLHFGNGTRLTVT.